This TCR beta chain was observed in a study of beta chain features in type 1 diabetes. The sequenced template was cDNA made from the entire isolated RNA. TCRdb's table, derived via immunoSEQ multiplex PCR, lists solely in-frame clones and lacks some. The table shows 970,000 or so clones, with around a sixth occurring only once. This clone was seen only a few times. Germline CDR1 is SGHTA and CDR2 is FQGNSA. This CDR3 has 16 residues. J was trimmed by 2 bases and V by 7 bases; bases with no gene match: 13. The sequence derives from a young woman in good health. The sequencing sample was made of naive CD4+ T cells from blood. This chain joins TRBV7-2 and TRBJ1-2; TRBD1 agrees at 7 bases. The CDR3, as DNA: TGTGCCAGCACCCAAGTAGGGGGCGCCTCGAACTATGGCTACACCTTC. Translated, it gives CASTQVGGASNYGYTF.